Following are 5 T cell receptor beta chains from one sample sequenced in a study of T cells in Graves' hyperthyroidism and ophthalmopathy. There were TCR beta CDR3 regions amplified from RNA transcripts. HTBI primers drove first-round RT-PCR of the TCR CDR3. TCRdb fed the multiplex PCR reads into MiXCR, producing one record per CDR3 protein. This sample has 640,000 or so distinct CDR3 sequences; 14% occur once, and the top ten carry roughly 7.1%. What was sequenced was blood. The receptor source for this set is a young woman with Graves' ophthalmopathy.

This clonotype has ten or more counts. The chain joins TRBV4-1 to TRBJ2-1; 11 bases align to TRBD2. V was pared by 4 bases and J by 1 base, with 6 bases of the junction left unmatched. The CDR3 has 17 amino acids. The germline V gene encodes CDR1 MGHRA and CDR2 YSYEKL. This CDR3 is CASSLLGTSGSYNEQFF. The CDR3 coding sequence is TGCGCCAGCAGCCTCTTAGGGACTAGCGGATCCTACAATGAGCAGTTCTTC.

About this clonotype: This could be a read error, since a much larger clone is one nucleotide away. This sequence joins TRBV12-3 or TRBV12-4 and TRBJ2-5, with 9 nucleotides matching TRBD2. The CDR3 has 14 residues. The trim removed 11 bases at V and 5 bases at J, leaving 12 bases unmatched. The CDR3 DNA reads as TGTGCCGGCATTAATAGCGGGAGTACGGAGACCCAGTACTTC. Its translation: CAGINSGSTETQYF.

In this sample, this clonotype turned up a few times. This rearrangement joins TRBV7-6 to TRBJ1-4; no reliable D call. This CDR3 contains 15 residues. The germline gives CDR1 SGHVS, CDR2 FNYEAQ. The V end lost 0 bases, the J end lost 8 bases, and 13 bases lay between the germline ends. The CDR3 DNA sequence: TGTGCCAGCAGCTTAGCCATCCAGCAAGCAGAAAAACTGTTTTTT. Amino acid sequence: CASSLAIQQAEKLFF.

This clonotype was detected ten times or more. The gene calls are TRBV30 and TRBJ1-1, with TRBD1 identical over 7 bases. This CDR3 contains 13 residues. The germline CDR1 and CDR2 sequences are GTSNPN and SVGIG (reference sequence). V gave up 4 bases and J gave up 5 bases; unmatched junction bases: 7. In DNA, the CDR3 is TGTGCCTGGACCACGCAGGGGGGTACTGAAGCTTTCTTT. This gives the protein CAWTTQGGTEAFF. The full variable domain, its missing parts supplied by reference TRBV30 and TRBJ1-1, is SQTIHQWPATLVQPVGSPLSLECTVEGTSNPNLYWYRQAAGRGLQLLFYSVGIGQISSEVPQNLSASRPQDRQFILSSKKLLLSDSGFYLCAWTTQGGTEAFFGQGTRLTVV.

As to this clonotype: A read error may produce the germline difference seen at one junction end. The chain has TRBV7-9 and TRBJ2-3; D gene ambiguous. Germline assignment: CDR1 SEHNR and CDR2 FQNEAQ (reference sequence). This CDR3 has 16 amino acids. CDR3 bases: TGTGCCAGCAGCCCCCCAGTCCACCTATCCACAGATACGCAGTGTTTT. As protein: CASSPPVHLSTDTQCF.